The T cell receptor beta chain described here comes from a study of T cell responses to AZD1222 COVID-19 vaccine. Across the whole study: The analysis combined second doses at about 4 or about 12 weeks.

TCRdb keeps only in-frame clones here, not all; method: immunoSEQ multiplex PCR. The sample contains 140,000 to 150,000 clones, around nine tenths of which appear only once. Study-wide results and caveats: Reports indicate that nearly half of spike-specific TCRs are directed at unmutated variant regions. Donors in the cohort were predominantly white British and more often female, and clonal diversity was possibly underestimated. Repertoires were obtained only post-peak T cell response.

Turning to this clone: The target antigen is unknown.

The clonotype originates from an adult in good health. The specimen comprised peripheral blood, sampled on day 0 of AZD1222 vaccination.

CDR3 in amino acids: CASSPRGYSNTEAFF. The CDR3 DNA sequence: TGTGCCAGCAGCCCGCGGGGATATTCGAACACTGAAGCTTTCTTT. V gene TRBV7-8 combines with J gene TRBJ1-1; D is unclear. V was clipped by 5 bases and J by 1 base, with 14 bases between them. The germline V gene encodes CDR1 SGHVS and CDR2 FQNEAQ. The CDR3 spans 15 residues.